This T cell receptor (beta chain) came from a study of siplizumab effects on memory and regulatory T cells. Overall study findings and caveats: In siplizumab conditions, mappable alloreactive CD4+ clones averaged about 63% Treg-derived, against around 28% in controls. Memory cells that were CD4+ and unstimulated gave rise to alloreactive sequences, which siplizumab significantly reduced. Alloreactive clones mapping to unstimulated subsets formed only a minor fraction.

A note on this clone: Its antigen is undetermined.

In germline, CDR1 is MNHEY, CDR2 SMNVEV (reference sequence). The CDR3 spans 14 residues. Trimming took 8 bases from V and 0 from J, leaving 10 bases between them. Method: immunoSEQ multiplex PCR; TCRdb's copy keeps in-frame clones and lacks some. The data contain 80,000 to 130,000 clones, roughly nine tenths of them singletons. Material for sequencing was Tregs sorted from blood. The chain employs TRBV27 and TRBJ2-2; a possible D gene is TRBD2 (6 bases). This TCR derives from a human donor in good health. In DNA, the CDR3 is TGTGCCAGCCAAAGACTAGCGAACACCGGGGAGCTGTTTTTT. Protein product: CASQRLANTGELFF.